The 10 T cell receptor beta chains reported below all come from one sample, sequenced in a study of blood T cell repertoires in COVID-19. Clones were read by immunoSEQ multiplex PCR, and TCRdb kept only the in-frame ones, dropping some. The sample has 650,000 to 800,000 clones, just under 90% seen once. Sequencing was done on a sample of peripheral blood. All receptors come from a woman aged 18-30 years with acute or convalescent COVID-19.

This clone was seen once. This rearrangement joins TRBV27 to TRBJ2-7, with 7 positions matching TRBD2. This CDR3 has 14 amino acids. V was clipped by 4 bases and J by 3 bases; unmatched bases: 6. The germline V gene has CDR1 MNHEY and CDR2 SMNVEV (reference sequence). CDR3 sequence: CASSYPREDYEQYF. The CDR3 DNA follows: TGTGCCAGCAGTTACCCCCGGGAGGACTACGAGCAGTACTTC.

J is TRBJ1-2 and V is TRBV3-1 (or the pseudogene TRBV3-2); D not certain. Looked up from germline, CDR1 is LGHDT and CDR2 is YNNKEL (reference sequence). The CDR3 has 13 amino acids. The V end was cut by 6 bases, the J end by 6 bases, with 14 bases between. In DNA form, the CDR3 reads TGTGCCAGCAGTCCAGGTTCCCCGGATGGCTACACCTTC. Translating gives CASSPGSPDGYTF.

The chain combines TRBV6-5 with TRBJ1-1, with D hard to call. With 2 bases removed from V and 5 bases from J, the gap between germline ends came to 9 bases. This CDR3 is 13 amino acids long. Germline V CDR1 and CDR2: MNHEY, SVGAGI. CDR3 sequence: CASSYAATTEAFF. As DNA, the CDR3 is TGTGCCAGCAGTTACGCGGCTACGACTGAAGCTTTCTTT.

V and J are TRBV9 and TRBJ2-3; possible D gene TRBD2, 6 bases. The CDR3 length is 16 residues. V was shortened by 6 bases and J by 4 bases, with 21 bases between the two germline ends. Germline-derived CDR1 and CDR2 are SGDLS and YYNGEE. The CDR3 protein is CASKGGAGSTADTQYF. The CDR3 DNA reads TGTGCCAGCAAAGGCGGTGCGGGGTCTACCGCAGATACGCAGTATTTT. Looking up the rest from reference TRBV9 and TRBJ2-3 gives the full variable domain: DSGVTQTPKHLITATGQRVTLRCSPRSGDLSVYWYQQSLDQGLQFLIQYYNGEERAKGNILERFSAQQFPDLHSELNLSSLELGDSALYFCASKGGAGSTADTQYFGPGTRLTVL.

CDR3 protein: CATSDLGSGGDNEQFF. The CDR3 bases are TGTGCCACCAGTGATTTGGGTAGCGGGGGGGACAATGAGCAGTTCTTC. J is TRBJ2-1 and V is TRBV24-1, with 11 bases lining up with TRBD2. The CDR3 runs to 16 residues. V was pared by 0 bases and J by 5 bases, with 2 bases of the junction left unmatched. Germline assignment: CDR1 KGHDR and CDR2 SFDVKD.

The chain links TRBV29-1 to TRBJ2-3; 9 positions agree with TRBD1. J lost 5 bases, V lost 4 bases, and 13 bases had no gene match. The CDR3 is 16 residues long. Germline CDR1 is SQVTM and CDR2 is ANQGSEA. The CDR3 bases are TGCAGCGTTGGAGGGGTCGGACAGGGGCTCGGAGATACGCAGTATTTT. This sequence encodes CSVGGVGQGLGDTQYF.

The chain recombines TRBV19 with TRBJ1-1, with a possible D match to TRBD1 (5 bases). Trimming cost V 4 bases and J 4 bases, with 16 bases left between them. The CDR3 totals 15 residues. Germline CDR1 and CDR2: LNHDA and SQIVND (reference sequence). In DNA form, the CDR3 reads TGTGCCAGTAGTAGTTCCAGGGTAGGAAGCACTGAAGCTTTCTTT. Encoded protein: CASSSSRVGSTEAFF. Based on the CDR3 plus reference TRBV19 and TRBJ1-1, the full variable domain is DGGITQSPKYLFRKEGQNVTLSCEQNLNHDAMYWYRQDPGQGLRLIYYSQIVNDFQKGDIAEGYSVSREKKESFPLTVTSAQKNPTAFYLCASSSSRVGSTEAFFGQGTRLTVV.

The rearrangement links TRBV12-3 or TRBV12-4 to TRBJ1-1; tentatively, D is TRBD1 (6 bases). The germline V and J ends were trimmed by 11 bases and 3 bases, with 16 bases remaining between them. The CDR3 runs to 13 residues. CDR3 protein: CAGSRGLHTEAFF. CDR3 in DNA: TGTGCCGGCTCCAGGGGATTGCACACTGAAGCTTTCTTT.

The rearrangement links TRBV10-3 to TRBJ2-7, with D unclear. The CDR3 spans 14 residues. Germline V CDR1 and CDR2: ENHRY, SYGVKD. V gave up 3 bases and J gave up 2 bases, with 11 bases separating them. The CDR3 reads CAISDQRGTYEQYF. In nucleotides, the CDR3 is TGTGCCATCAGTGACCAGCGAGGAACCTACGAGCAGTACTTC.

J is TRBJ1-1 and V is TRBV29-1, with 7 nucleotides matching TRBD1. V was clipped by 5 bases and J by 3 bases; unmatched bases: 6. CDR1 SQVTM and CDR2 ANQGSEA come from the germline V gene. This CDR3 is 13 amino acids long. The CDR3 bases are TGCAGCGTTCAACAGGGGTTAGACACTGAAGCTTTCTTT. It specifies CSVQQGLDTEAFF.